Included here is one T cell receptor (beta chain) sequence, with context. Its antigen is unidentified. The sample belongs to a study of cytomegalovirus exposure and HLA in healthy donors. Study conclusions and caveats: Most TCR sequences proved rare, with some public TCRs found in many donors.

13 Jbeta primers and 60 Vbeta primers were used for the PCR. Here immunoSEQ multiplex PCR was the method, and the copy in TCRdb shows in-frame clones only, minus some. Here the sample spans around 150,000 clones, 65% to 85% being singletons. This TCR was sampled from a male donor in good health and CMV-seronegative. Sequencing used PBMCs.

In DNA, the CDR3 is TGCAGCGTAGTAGGACAGATCCCGTCTAACTATGGCTACACCTTC. As protein: CSVVGQIPSNYGYTF. The chain uses TRBV29-1 and TRBJ1-2, with D perhaps TRBD1 (6 bases). The CDR3 has 15 amino acids. Looked up from germline, CDR1 is SQVTM and CDR2 is ANQGSEA. The V and J ends lost 6 bases and 0 bases respectively, with 17 bases between them.